These T cell receptor beta chains were read from a single sample in a study of shared clonotypes between healthy human individuals. Libraries were prepared by immunoSEQ multiplex PCR; TCRdb keeps only in-frame clonotypes and omits some of them. In the table there are millions of clones, approximately 94% of which are singletons. The sequenced material came from naive CD8+ T cells sorted from blood. The receptors stem from a man aged 18 to 30 in good health. Each CDR3 is given with its conserved first and last residue. Rows may omit the clone size; those that give it use once, few, many or a size class.

CDR3 protein | V gene | clone size
CASSLGGGYEQYF | TRBV11-2 | -
CASSELGWAKNTGELFF | TRBV11-2 | -
CASSEVLGVGEQYF | TRBV6-1 | -
CASSESPGTPNYGYTF | TRBV6-1 | -
CASSSKQGMNTEAFF | TRBV5-1 | -
CASSLDSMNTEAFF | TRBV28 | few
CASPTSYPSNNEQFF | TRBV27 | -
CASSARPGEVMEQYF | TRBV6-5 | -
CAWSGPSPSGNTEAFF | TRBV30 | -
CASSYSGNAETQYF | TRBV6-5 | few